The 5 T cell receptor beta chains given below trace back to one sample, sequenced in a study of T cells in Graves' hyperthyroidism and ophthalmopathy. It was RNA transcripts that yielded the amplified TCR beta CDR3 regions. First-round RT-PCR targeting the TCR CDR3 was performed with the HTBI primer set. TCRdb independently ran MiXCR on the multiplex PCR reads; one entry per CDR3 protein. The sample has a few hundred thousand distinct CDR3 sequences; roughly a sixth are singletons. Specimen: blood. All receptors derive from a woman aged 35 to 49 with Graves' ophthalmopathy.

In this sample, this clonotype turned up many times. This sequence joins TRBV28 and TRBJ2-7, with D tentatively TRBD2 (5 bases). The ends were cut back, 6 bases at V and 3 bases at J, with 12 bases in the middle. This CDR3 is built from 13 residues. The germline CDR1 and CDR2 sequences are MDHEN and SYDVKM. CDR3 sequence reads: CASRTTGNYEQYF. Here the CDR3 DNA reads TGTGCCAGCAGAACTACGGGAAACTACGAGCAGTACTTC.

This clonotype was recorded at least ten times. The V gene is TRBV3-1, the J gene TRBJ2-2; the match to TRBD2 covers 9 bases. The length of the CDR3 is 13 residues. Germline V gene data show CDR1 as LGHDT and CDR2 as YNNKEL (reference sequence). Losses at the gene ends were 3 bases for V and 11 bases for J; bases not matched to a gene: 4. The CDR3 region is CASSQIAGVELFF. CDR3 nucleotides: TGTGCCAGCAGCCAGATAGCGGGAGTCGAGCTGTTTTTT.

The J gene is TRBJ2-7, the V gene TRBV13, with D perhaps assigned TRBD1 or TRBD2 (5 bases each). The CDR3 sequence is 14 residues long. Between the trimmed V and J ends, which lost 4 bases and 0 bases, there was a span of 10 bases. From germline, CDR1 is PRHDT and CDR2 FYEKMQ (reference sequence). The CDR3 DNA reads as TGTGCCAGCAGCTACCGGGACGACTCCTACGAGCAGTACTTC. Protein sequence: CASSYRDDSYEQYF.

This clonotype has only a few counts. This rearrangement joins TRBV5-1 to TRBJ2-1; 10 nucleotides line up with TRBD2. Germline CDR1 is SGHRS and CDR2 is YFSETQ. The length of the CDR3 is 16 residues. Germline trimming cut 4 bases from V and 3 bases from J; bases unmatched to any gene: 7. Here the CDR3 reads CASSLLASGGYNEQFF. CDR3 coding DNA: TGCGCCAGCAGCCTCCTGGCTAGCGGGGGCTACAATGAGCAGTTCTTC.

J is TRBJ2-7 and V is TRBV3-1; 7 nucleotides align to TRBD2. Germline CDR1 reads LGHDT; CDR2 reads YNNKEL (reference sequence). This CDR3 comprises 13 residues. Trimming took 4 bases from V and 6 from J; bases not matched to a gene: 6. CDR3 loop: CASSPIAGLEQYF. The DNA for the CDR3 is TGTGCCAGCAGCCCAATAGCGGGCCTCGAGCAGTACTTC.